This TCR beta chain was documented in a study of cytomegalovirus exposure and HLA in healthy donors. Both 60 Vbeta primers and 13 Jbeta primers went into the PCR. The protocol was immunoSEQ multiplex PCR, while the TCRdb copy is restricted to in-frame clones and leaves out a portion. The data hold roughly 130,000 clones, with about 8.5% observed a single time. Study-wide points: The investigators catalogued under 200 TCR beta chains as cytomegalovirus-associated. Some V segments could not be told apart, so they were left out, TRBV6-2 and TRBV6-3 among them. Compared with the roughly 700-donor mean, an Asian-associated ancestry cluster reportedly had fewer N-insertions, according to a later analysis.

Each donor's status was that of a healthy bone marrow donor. Germline CDR1 and CDR2: SGHRS and YFSETQ. The CDR3 totals 15 residues. V dropped 5 bases and J dropped 5; count of bases not matched to a gene: 12. Regarding this clone: What it binds is unknown.

The TCR originated in a man aged 40-50 years in good health and CMV-seronegative. The J gene is TRBJ1-1, the V gene TRBV5-1; TRBD1 matches at 7 bases. The sequencing sample was made of PBMCs. This CDR3 is CASRTQGTRGTEAFF. The DNA of the CDR3 is TGCGCCAGCAGAACACAGGGGACGCGAGGGACTGAAGCTTTCTTT. The complete variable domain, with remaining parts taken from reference TRBV5-1 and TRBJ1-1, reads KAGVTQTPRYLIKTRGQQVTLSCSPISGHRSVSWYQQTPGQGLQFLFEYFSETQRNKGNFPGRFSGRQFSNSRSEMNVSTLELGDSALYLCASRTQGTRGTEAFFGQGTRLTVV.